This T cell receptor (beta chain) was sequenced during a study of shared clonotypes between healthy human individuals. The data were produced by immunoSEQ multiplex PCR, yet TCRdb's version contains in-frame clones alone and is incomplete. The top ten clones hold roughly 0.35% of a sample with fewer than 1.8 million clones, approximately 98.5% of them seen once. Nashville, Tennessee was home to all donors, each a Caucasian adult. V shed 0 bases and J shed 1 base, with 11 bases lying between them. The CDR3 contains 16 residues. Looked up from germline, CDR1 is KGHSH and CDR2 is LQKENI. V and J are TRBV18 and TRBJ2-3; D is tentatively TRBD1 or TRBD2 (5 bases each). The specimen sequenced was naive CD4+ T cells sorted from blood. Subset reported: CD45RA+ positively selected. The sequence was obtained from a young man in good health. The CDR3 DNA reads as TGTGCCAGCTCACCACCGGTGGGACGGGGCACAGATACGCAGTATTTT. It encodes CASSPPVGRGTDTQYF.